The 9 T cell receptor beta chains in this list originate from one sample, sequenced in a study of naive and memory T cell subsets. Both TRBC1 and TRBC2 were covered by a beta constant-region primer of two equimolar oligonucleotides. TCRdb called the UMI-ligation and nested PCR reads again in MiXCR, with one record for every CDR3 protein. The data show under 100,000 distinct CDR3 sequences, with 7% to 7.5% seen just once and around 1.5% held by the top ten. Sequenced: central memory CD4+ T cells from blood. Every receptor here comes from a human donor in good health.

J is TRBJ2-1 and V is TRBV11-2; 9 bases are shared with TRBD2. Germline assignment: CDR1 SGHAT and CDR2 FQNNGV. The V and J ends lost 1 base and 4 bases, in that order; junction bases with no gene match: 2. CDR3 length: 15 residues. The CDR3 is CASSLVAGGYNEQFF. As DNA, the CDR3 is TGTGCCAGCAGCTTAGTCGCGGGGGGGTACAATGAGCAGTTCTTC.

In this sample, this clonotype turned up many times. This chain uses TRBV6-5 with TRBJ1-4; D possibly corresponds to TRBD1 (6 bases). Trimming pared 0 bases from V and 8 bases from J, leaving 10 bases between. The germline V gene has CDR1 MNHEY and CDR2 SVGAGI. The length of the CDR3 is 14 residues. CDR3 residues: CASSYSDGGEKLFF. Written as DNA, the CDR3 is TGTGCCAGCAGTTACTCCGACGGGGGCGAAAAACTGTTTTTT.

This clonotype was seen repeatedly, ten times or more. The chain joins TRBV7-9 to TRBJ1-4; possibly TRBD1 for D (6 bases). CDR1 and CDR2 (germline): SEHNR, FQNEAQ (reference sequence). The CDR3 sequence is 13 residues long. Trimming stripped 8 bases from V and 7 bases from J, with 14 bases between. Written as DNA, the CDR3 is TGTGCCAGCGGAGTACAGGGAGTTGAAAAACTGTTTTTT. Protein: CASGVQGVEKLFF. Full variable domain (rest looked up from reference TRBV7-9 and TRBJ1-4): DTGVSQNPRHKITKRGQNVTFRCDPISEHNRLYWYRQTLGQGPEFLTYFQNEAQLEKSRLLSDRFSAERPKGSFSTLEIQRTEQGDSAMYLCASGVQGVEKLFFGSGTQLSVL.

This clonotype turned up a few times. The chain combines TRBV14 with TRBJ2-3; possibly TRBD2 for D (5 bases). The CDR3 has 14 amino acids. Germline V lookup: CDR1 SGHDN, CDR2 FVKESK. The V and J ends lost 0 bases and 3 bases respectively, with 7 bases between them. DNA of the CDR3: TGTGCCAGCAGCCAAGACCGGGATACAGATACGCAGTATTTT. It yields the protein CASSQDRDTDTQYF.

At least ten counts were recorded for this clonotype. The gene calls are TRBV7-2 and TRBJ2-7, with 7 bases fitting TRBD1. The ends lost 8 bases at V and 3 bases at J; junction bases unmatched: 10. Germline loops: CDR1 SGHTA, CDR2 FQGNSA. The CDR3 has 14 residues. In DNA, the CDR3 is TGTGCCAGCGGAAGGACAGGAAGAGGCTACGAGCAGTACTTC. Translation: CASGRTGRGYEQYF.

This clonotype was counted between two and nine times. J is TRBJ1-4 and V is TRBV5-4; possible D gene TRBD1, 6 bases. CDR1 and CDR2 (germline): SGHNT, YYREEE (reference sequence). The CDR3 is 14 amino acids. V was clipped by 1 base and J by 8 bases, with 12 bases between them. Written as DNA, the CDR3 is TGTGCCAGCAGCTTGAAACAGGGCCCCGAAAAACTGTTTTTT. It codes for CASSLKQGPEKLFF.

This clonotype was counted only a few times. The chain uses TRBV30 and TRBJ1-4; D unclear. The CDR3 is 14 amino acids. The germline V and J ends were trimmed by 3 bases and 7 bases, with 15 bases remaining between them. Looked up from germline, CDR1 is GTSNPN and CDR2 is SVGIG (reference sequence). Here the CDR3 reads CAWRRDWSSEKLFF. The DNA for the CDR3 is TGTGCCTGGAGGAGGGATTGGTCCTCTGAAAAACTGTTTTTT.

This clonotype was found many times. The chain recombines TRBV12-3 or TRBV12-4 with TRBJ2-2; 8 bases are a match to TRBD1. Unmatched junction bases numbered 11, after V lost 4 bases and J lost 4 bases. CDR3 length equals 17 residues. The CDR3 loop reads CASSSLGGTGLTGELFF. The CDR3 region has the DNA TGTGCCAGCAGTTCTCTAGGGGGGACAGGCCTCACCGGGGAGCTGTTTTTT.

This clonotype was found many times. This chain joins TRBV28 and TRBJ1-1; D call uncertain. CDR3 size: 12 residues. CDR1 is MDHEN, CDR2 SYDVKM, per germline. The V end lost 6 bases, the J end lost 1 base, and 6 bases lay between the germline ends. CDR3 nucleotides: TGTGCCAGCAGAATACCGAACACTGAAGCTTTCTTT. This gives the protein CASRIPNTEAFF.